A selection of T cell receptor beta chains follows, all from one sample in a study of a mutant IDH1 vaccine in newly diagnosed glioma. The repertoire was sequenced with immunoSEQ multiplex PCR; TCRdb's copy has only in-frame clones and lacks some. Among about 52,000 clones, about 91% were seen once, and the ten largest hold 2% to 2.5%. These TCRs are of unknown antigen specificity. This specimen consisted of PBMCs, obtained from a glioma patient whose treatment included an IDH1 peptide vaccine. These receptors came from a man aged 45 to 65 with glioma. Both conserved end residues are part of each CDR3. A D gene is named only where the DNA matches it firmly.

>TRBD1|TRBJ2-7|TRBV19
CASGQGSYEQYF
>TRBD1|TRBJ2-6|TRBV7-9
CASSSRRQDRGPGANVLTF
>-|TRBJ2-1|TRBV11-2
CASSYRDFSYNEQFF
>TRBD1|TRBJ1-4|TRBV4-3
CASSQEWTGINEKLFF
>TRBD1|TRBJ1-1|TRBV5-1
CASSLDRGRTEAFF
>-|TRBJ2-3|TRBV21-1
CASSPVWTSGGAGTDTQYF
>TRBD1|TRBJ1-1|TRBV9
CASSRQGGNTEAFF
>-|TRBJ1-5|TRBV21-1
CASSTRWGQGKQPQHF
>-|TRBJ1-2|TRBV5-1
CASSLTPAKRDGYTF
>TRBD1|TRBJ2-7|TRBV28
CASSPGTGFYEQYF
>TRBD2|TRBJ2-3|TRBV4-3
CASSQVSSGGAPDTQYF
>-|TRBJ2-5|TRBV7-9
CASSLAHSKQETQYF
>TRBD2|TRBJ2-7|TRBV5-4
CASSQMGGASEQYF
>TRBD2|TRBJ2-1|TRBV10-3
CAISDGLAGAYEQFF
>-|TRBJ1-2|TRBV7-7
CASSLAAGSGKNYGYTF
>-|TRBJ1-2|TRBV2
CASSERQGNYGYTF
>-|TRBJ1-1|TRBV30
CAWSVPPVNTEAFF
>TRBD2|TRBJ2-2|TRBV2
CASTSGRTGELFF
>TRBD1|TRBJ2-5|TRBV7-9
CASSLERQGSQYF
>-|TRBJ2-4|TRBV7-9
CASSLGAGVAKNIQYF